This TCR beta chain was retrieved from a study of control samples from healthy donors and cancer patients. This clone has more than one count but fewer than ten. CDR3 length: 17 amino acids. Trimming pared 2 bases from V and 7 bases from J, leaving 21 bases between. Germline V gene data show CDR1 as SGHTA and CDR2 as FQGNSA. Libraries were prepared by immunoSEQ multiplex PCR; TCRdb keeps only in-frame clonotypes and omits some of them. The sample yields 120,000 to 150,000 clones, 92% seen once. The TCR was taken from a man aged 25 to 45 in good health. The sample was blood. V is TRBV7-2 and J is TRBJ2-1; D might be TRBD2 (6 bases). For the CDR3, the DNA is TGTGCCAGCAGCTTAATGGGGGGTTTTAGCCGAGGGAATGAGCAGTTCTTC. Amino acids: CASSLMGGFSRGNEQFF.